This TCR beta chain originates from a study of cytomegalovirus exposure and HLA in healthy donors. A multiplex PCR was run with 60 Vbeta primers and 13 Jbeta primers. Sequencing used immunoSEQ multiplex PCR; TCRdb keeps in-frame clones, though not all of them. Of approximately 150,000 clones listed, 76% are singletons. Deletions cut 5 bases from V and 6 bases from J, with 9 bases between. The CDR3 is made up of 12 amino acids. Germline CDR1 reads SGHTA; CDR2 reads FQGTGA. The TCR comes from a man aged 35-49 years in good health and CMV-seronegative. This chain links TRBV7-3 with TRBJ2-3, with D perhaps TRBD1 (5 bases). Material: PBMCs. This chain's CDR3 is CASSVPGDTQYF. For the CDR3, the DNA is TGTGCCAGCAGCGTTCCAGGGGATACGCAGTATTTT.